The T cell receptor beta chain under discussion was sequenced for a study of CD8+CD57+ T cells in acquired aplastic anemia. Study at large: Quantities of DNA derived from sorted CD4+ and CD8+ cells averaged roughly 3 ug.

Previously, flow cytometry had revealed CD8+CD57+ cell expansion in the patients chosen for sequencing. The enrolled patients all had severe acquired aplastic anemia. The CDR3 is made up of 18 amino acids. V shed 0 bases, J shed 7 bases, and the junction held 14 bases outside the gene matches. Germline values: CDR1 WSHSY, CDR2 SAAADI. The TCR beta profiling, which covered VDJ combination and CDR3 sequence, was carried out using genomic DNA as the template. MiXCR was run by TCRdb on the reads, yielding one entry per CDR3 protein. This table holds about 150,000 distinct CDR3 sequences, less than 50% found once. In this sample, this clonotype turned up many times.

This receptor was taken from a human donor with aplastic anemia. Sequencing input: sorted CD4+, CD8+, or CD8+CD57+ T cells (not recorded which) from PBMCs. The chain has TRBV10-2 and TRBJ2-2; 7 bases align to TRBD2. The CDR3, as DNA: TGCGCCAGCAGTGAGTCGAGGACCCAGCGGGGAGACTACGGGGAGCTGTTTTTT. This gives the protein CASSESRTQRGDYGELFF.